This T cell receptor beta chain was recovered during a study of T cell responses to AZD1222 COVID-19 vaccine. Notes on the study in general: The donor group comprised mostly white British people and more females; the analysis possibly underestimated clonal diversity. The study found Spike-specific TCR breadth and depth rose after two AZD1222 doses. Targets within unmutated variant regions were reportedly found for nearly half of spike-specific TCRs.

Profiled with immunoSEQ multiplex PCR; TCRdb holds only in-frame clones, not every one. The sample lists 150,000 to 200,000 clones, 85% to 95% occurring once. Trimming took off 0 bases at V and 7 bases at J, with 4 bases between the two ends. This CDR3 has 12 amino acids. As regards this clone: What it binds is unknown.

V and J are TRBV23-1 and TRBJ1-5; D call uncertain. TRBV23-1 is recorded as an ORF, its role being uncertain. This material consisted of peripheral blood, taken on day 0 of AZD1222 vaccination. This TCR derives from an adult in good health. The DNA of the CDR3 is TGCGCCAGCAGTCAATCGCGACAGCCCCAGCATTTT. Translation: CASSQSRQPQHF.